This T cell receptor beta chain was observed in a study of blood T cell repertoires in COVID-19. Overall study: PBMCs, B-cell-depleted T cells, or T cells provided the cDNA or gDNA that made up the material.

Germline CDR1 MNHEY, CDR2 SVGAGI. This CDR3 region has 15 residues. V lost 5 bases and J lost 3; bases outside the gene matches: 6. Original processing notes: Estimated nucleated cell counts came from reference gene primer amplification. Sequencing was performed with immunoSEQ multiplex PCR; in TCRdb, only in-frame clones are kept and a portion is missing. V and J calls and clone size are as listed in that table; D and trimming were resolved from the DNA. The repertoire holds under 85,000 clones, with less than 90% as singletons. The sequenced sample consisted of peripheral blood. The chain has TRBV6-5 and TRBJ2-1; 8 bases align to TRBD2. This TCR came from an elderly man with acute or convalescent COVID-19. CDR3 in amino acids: CASSTAGALYNEQFF. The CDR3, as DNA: TGTGCCAGCAGTACAGCGGGAGCTCTCTACAATGAGCAGTTCTTC.